The 27 T cell receptor beta chains below were found in one sample sequenced in a study of T cells in Graves' hyperthyroidism and ophthalmopathy. RNA transcripts gave rise to amplified TCR beta CDR3 regions. First-round RT-PCR with HTBI primers amplified the TCR CDR3 region. Using its own MiXCR run on the multiplex PCR reads, TCRdb lists one record per CDR3 protein. The table has hundreds of thousands of distinct CDR3 sequences, 11% to 15% seen once. The specimen was blood. The origin of the receptors is a woman aged 18-35 years with Graves' hyperthyroidism.

The V and J genes are TRBV4-1 and TRBJ2-4; TRBD2 matches 8 bases. This CDR3 is 18 amino acids long. The germline CDR1 and CDR2 sequences are MGHRA and YSYEKL. V lost 2 bases, J lost 4 bases, and 13 bases stayed unmatched. The CDR3: CASSQRGEGGRTKNIQYF. For the CDR3, the DNA is TGCGCCAGCAGCCAACGAGGGGAAGGCGGGAGGACTAAAAACATTCAGTACTTC.

The J gene is TRBJ2-1, the V gene TRBV7-8; no clear D gene. CDR3 size: 13 residues. Germline CDR1 SGHVS, CDR2 FQNEAQ. V lost 3 bases and J lost 4, with 7 bases in between. The CDR3 region is CASSLWQYNEQFF. In nucleotides, the CDR3 is TGTGCCAGCAGCTTGTGGCAGTACAATGAGCAGTTCTTC.

This clonotype was detected ten times or more. This chain connects TRBV6-1 to TRBJ2-7; no clear D. Trimming cost V 5 bases and J 2 bases, with 13 bases left between them. The CDR3 spans 14 residues. Germline V gene lookup returns CDR1 MNHNS and CDR2 SASEGT. CDR3 residues: CASSSRASAYEQYF. CDR3 coding DNA: TGTGCCAGCAGTTCCCGGGCCTCTGCCTACGAGCAGTACTTC.

This clonotype came up a few times. This could be a read error, since a much larger clone is one nucleotide away. This chain joins TRBV6-1 and TRBJ2-7; 9 bases map to TRBD1. The V gene's germline CDR1 is MNHNS and CDR2 SASEGT. CDR3 length equals 23 residues. The junction had 35 bases not matched to a gene; V was cut back by 5 bases and J by 6 bases. CDR3 DNA: TGTGCCAGCAGTTATAACGCCGGGACAGGGAACGGTATCGTAGCGGCACCCGGTCGCGAGCAGTACTTC. Translated, it gives CASSYNAGTGNGIVAAPGREQYF.

This clonotype has ten or more counts. J is TRBJ2-5 and V is TRBV2; 8 positions match TRBD2. The germline V gene has CDR1 SNHLY and CDR2 FYNNEI. The CDR3 is made up of 18 amino acids. V lost 6 bases, J lost 5 bases, and 20 bases stayed unmatched. This chain's CDR3 is CASSHGRGRTMGSETQYF. The DNA for the CDR3 is TGTGCCAGCAGCCACGGGAGGGGCAGGACCATGGGATCGGAGACCCAGTACTTC.

The chain links TRBV12-3 or TRBV12-4 to TRBJ1-5; TRBD1 might be the D (5 bases). The CDR3 length is 14 residues. Between the trimmed V and J ends, which lost 5 bases and 5 bases, there was a span of 13 bases. The CDR3 sequence is CASSVGRTHQPQHF. DNA for the CDR3: TGTGCCAGCAGTGTGGGACGGACCCATCAGCCCCAGCATTTT.

This clonotype appeared many times. The rearrangement uses TRBV7-9 and TRBJ2-7, with TRBD1 matching 7 bases. The ends lost 3 bases at V and 6 bases at J; junction bases unmatched: 2. CDR3 length: 12 amino acids. Germline V gene data show CDR1 as SEHNR and CDR2 as FQNEAQ (reference sequence). This CDR3 is CASSFNRGEQYF. CDR3 sequence (DNA): TGTGCCAGCAGCTTCAACAGGGGCGAGCAGTACTTC. Variable domain in full (rest from reference TRBV7-9 and TRBJ2-7): DTGVSQNPRHKITKRGQNVTFRCDPISEHNRLYWYRQTLGQGPEFLTYFQNEAQLEKSRLLSDRFSAERPKGSFSTLEIQRTEQGDSAMYLCASSFNRGEQYFGPGTRLTVT.

There are many counts of this clonotype. The rearrangement joins TRBV2 to TRBJ1-1; 11 nucleotides line up with TRBD1. The ends lost 7 bases at V and 0 bases at J; junction bases unmatched: 4. Germline V gives CDR1 SNHLY, CDR2 FYNNEI. The CDR3 spans 15 residues. CDR3: CASNADRGLNTEAFF. CDR3 bases: TGTGCCAGCAACGCGGACAGGGGGCTGAACACTGAAGCTTTCTTT.

The CDR3 loop is CSVSTGSIQGNQPQHF. The CDR3 DNA reads TGCAGCGTTTCGACAGGGTCCATCCAAGGTAATCAGCCCCAGCATTTT. The genes are TRBV29-1 and TRBJ1-5; TRBD1 matches 7 bases. Germline-derived CDR1 and CDR2 are SQVTM and ANQGSEA. The CDR3 totals 16 residues. V trimming: 5 bases; J trimming: 4 bases; junction bases outside the gene matches: 14.

The rearrangement joins TRBV12-3 or TRBV12-4 to TRBJ2-5; D remains ambiguous. Between the trimmed V and J ends, which lost 2 bases and 3 bases, there was a span of 10 bases. This CDR3 contains 14 residues. The CDR3 reads CASSLLHVKETQYF. The CDR3 region has the DNA TGTGCCAGCAGTTTACTTCATGTAAAAGAGACCCAGTACTTC.

This chain links TRBV28 with TRBJ2-7; the D is unclear. Gene TRBJ2-1 matches the end of the DNA better, so the J call may be wrong. Germline V gene lookup returns CDR1 MDHEN and CDR2 SYDVKM. The CDR3 length is 15 residues. The CDR3 is CASSLMSASSYEQFF. The CDR3 region has the DNA TGTGCCAGCAGTTTAATGTCGGCCAGCTCCTACGAGCAGTTCTTC.

Ten or more counts support this clonotype. The chain couples TRBV19 to TRBJ1-1; 8 bases line up with TRBD1. The CDR3 covers 13 residues. CDR1 and CDR2 (germline): LNHDA, SQIVND (reference sequence). V was clipped by 6 bases and J by 3 bases; unmatched bases: 3. CDR3 bases: TGTGCCAGTAGACTGACAGGGGACACTGAAGCTTTCTTT. It specifies CASRLTGDTEAFF.

This chain uses TRBV5-6 with TRBJ2-3; 7 nucleotides line up with TRBD2. The germline V gene encodes CDR1 SGHDT and CDR2 YYEEEE. The CDR3 length is 15 residues. Losses at the gene ends were 4 bases for V and 1 base for J; bases not matched to a gene: 6. CDR3 nucleotides: TGTGCCAGCAGCCGACGGGGGGTCCGCACAGATACGCAGTATTTT. It codes for CASSRRGVRTDTQYF.

In this sample, this clonotype turned up many times. The CDR3 nucleotides are TGTGCCAGCAGCTTAAATAAGGACAGGGACTACGAGCAGTACTTC. This translates into CASSLNKDRDYEQYF. The chain combines TRBV7-2 with TRBJ2-7, with 8 bases identical to TRBD1. Germline V gene data show CDR1 as SGHTA and CDR2 as FQGNSA. J lost 3 bases, V lost 2 bases, and 6 bases had no gene match. CDR3 size: 15 residues. The entire variable domain, with the rest obtained from reference TRBV7-2 and TRBJ2-7, is as follows: GAGVSQSPSNKVTEKGKDVELRCDPISGHTALYWYRQSLGQGLEFLIYFQGNSAPDKSGLPSDRFSAERTGGSVSTLTIQRTQQEDSAVYLCASSLNKDRDYEQYFGPGTRLTVT.

This clonotype has at least ten counts. The chain is built from TRBV27 and TRBJ2-7; 11 bases match TRBD2. The V segment lost 4 bases and the J segment 3 bases; nucleotides outside the gene matches: 14. The CDR3 runs to 18 residues. Germline V CDR1 and CDR2: MNHEY, SMNVEV (reference sequence). DNA for the CDR3: TGTGCCAGCAGTTCAACCCGGGGACTAGCGGCCGGAATCTACGAGCAGTACTTC. Its translation: CASSSTRGLAAGIYEQYF.

This clonotype was picked up many times. The J gene is TRBJ1-5, the V gene TRBV5-8; 10 bases match TRBD1. V lost 4 bases, J lost 4 bases, and 14 bases stayed unmatched. Germline V lookup: CDR1 SGHTS, CDR2 YDEGEE. The CDR3 is 18 residues long. The CDR3 DNA reads as TGTGCCAGCAGCCCACGGACAGGGGGGATAATAGGGAATCAGCCCCAGCATTTT. Translated: CASSPRTGGIIGNQPQHF.

The chain recombines TRBV5-1 with TRBJ2-1, with 8 bases lining up with TRBD1. This CDR3 region has 14 residues. V shed 3 bases, J shed 4 bases, and the junction held 3 bases outside the gene matches. Germline V gene data show CDR1 as SGHRS and CDR2 as YFSETQ. The CDR3 nucleotides read TGCGCCAGCAGCTGGGACAGGAGTTACAATGAGCAGTTCTTC. It codes for CASSWDRSYNEQFF.

This clonotype appeared a few times. The chain employs TRBV28 and TRBJ1-5; no clear D. The V and J ends lost 5 bases and 5 bases respectively, with 13 bases between them. The CDR3 totals 14 residues. The V gene's germline CDR1 is MDHEN and CDR2 SYDVKM. The CDR3 bases are TGTGCCAGCAGTCGGGCTCAAGGCGATCAGCCCCAGCATTTT. Encoded protein: CASSRAQGDQPQHF.

This clonotype was seen repeatedly, ten times or more. The chain uses TRBV27 and TRBJ1-1; D gene unclear. Trimming stripped 0 bases from V and 3 bases from J, with 5 bases between. CDR1 MNHEY and CDR2 SMNVEV come from the germline V gene (reference sequence). The CDR3 contains 13 residues. The CDR3 DNA reads TGTGCCAGCAGTTTATCATCAGACACTGAAGCTTTCTTT. Translated, it gives CASSLSSDTEAFF.

This clonotype was counted ten times or more. The chain carries TRBV6-5 and TRBJ2-1; 9 nucleotides match TRBD2. Germline CDR1 MNHEY, CDR2 SVGAGI. This CDR3 region has 16 residues. Unmatched junction bases numbered 16, after V lost 6 bases and J lost 10 bases. The DNA of the CDR3 is TGTGCCAGCAGCCCGATCCCGGCTAGCGGGAAACGGGAGCAGTTCTTC. Translated: CASSPIPASGKREQFF.

This clonotype was counted at least ten times. The gene calls are TRBV7-2 and TRBJ2-2; D unresolved. CDR1 and CDR2 (germline): SGHTA, FQGNSA. V was pared by 5 bases and J by 10 bases, with 11 bases between. This CDR3 has 12 residues. This CDR3 is CASSHLSVELFF. Written as DNA, the CDR3 is TGTGCCAGCAGCCACCTGTCTGTGGAGCTGTTTTTT.

The rearrangement links TRBV12-3 or TRBV12-4 to TRBJ2-7; 7 bases map to TRBD1. Trimming took 8 bases from V and 3 from J; bases not matched to a gene: 7. There are 13 residues in the CDR3. The CDR3 region has the DNA TGTGCCAGCGAAAAAGGGGGCCTCTACGAGCAGTACTTC. This sequence encodes CASEKGGLYEQYF.

This clonotype came up many times. This sequence joins TRBV7-3 and TRBJ2-2; 12 nucleotides line up with TRBD2. The CDR3 loop spans 16 amino acids. CDR1 and CDR2 from the germline V gene are SGHTA and FQGTGA. V lost 2 bases, J lost 4 bases, and 2 bases stayed unmatched. CDR3 amino acids: CASSLRTSGITGELFF. The CDR3 region has the DNA TGTGCCAGCAGCTTACGGACTAGCGGGATCACCGGGGAGCTGTTTTTT.

The chain recombines TRBV7-2 with TRBJ2-5, with 11 bases that match TRBD2. Per the germline V gene, CDR1 is SGHTA and CDR2 is FQGNSA. The V segment lost 3 bases and the J segment 3 bases; nucleotides outside the gene matches: 9. The CDR3 has 17 amino acids. In nucleotides, the CDR3 is TGTGCCAGCAGCTTGAGACTAGCGGGATTGGCCGAAGAGACCCAGTACTTC. This sequence encodes CASSLRLAGLAEETQYF.

V and J are TRBV28 and TRBJ2-1; TRBD1 is a possible D gene (6 bases). CDR3 length: 15 amino acids. Trimming took off 4 bases at V and 6 bases at J, with 16 bases between the two ends. Germline V lookup: CDR1 MDHEN, CDR2 SYDVKM. CDR3 protein: CASSSRGSRLNEQFF. For the CDR3, the DNA is TGTGCCAGCAGTTCTAGGGGGTCTCGCCTCAATGAGCAGTTCTTC.

There are a few counts of this clonotype. The chain uses TRBV4-2 and TRBJ2-3; weak D call: TRBD2 (6 bases). Germline assignment: CDR1 LGHNA and CDR2 YNFKEQ. The CDR3 is 14 residues long. Trimming shortened V by 5 bases and J by 4 bases, and 13 bases separated the two germline ends. CDR3 loop: CASSSSTRPDTQYF. CDR3 nucleotide sequence: TGTGCCAGCAGCTCCTCGACTAGACCAGATACGCAGTATTTT.

Only a few counts were recorded for this clonotype. This chain joins TRBV20-1 and TRBJ1-1; maybe TRBD1 (5 bases). The CDR3 consists of 13 residues. Deletions cut 6 bases from V and 7 bases from J, with 18 bases between. Looked up from germline, CDR1 is DFQATT and CDR2 is SNEGSKA (reference sequence). In nucleotides, the CDR3 is TGCAGTGCAAATCCCGGGACCGTAAATGAAGCTTTCTTT. Translated, it gives CSANPGTVNEAFF.